This section outlines one T cell receptor beta chain sequence together with its context. Its antigen is not identified. Looked up from germline, CDR1 is SGHTA and CDR2 is FQGNSA. Trimming left V 1 base short and J 3 bases short, with 10 bases between. The CDR3 consists of 15 residues. This sample was taken from a study of cytotoxic CD8 clonotypes in ibrutinib-treated CLL. Study information: Results showed some 24 partial and 2 complete responses; following median approximately 69 months, 14 remained remitted, roughly 12 advanced.

Notes on the study in general: Before falling back toward baseline at progression, clonality had risen at the time of ibrutinib response. T-cell clonality at baseline went above that of age-matched healthy donors and rose and fell with circulating CD8+ T-cell counts. Under treatment, the uncommon public clonotypes either contracted or remained stable.

Repertoires were generated with immunoSEQ multiplex PCR, while TCRdb's copy carries only in-frame clones and drops some. The data hold 130,000 to 150,000 clones, with approximately 90% observed a single time. This receptor was identified in a human donor with chronic lymphocytic leukemia. The starting material was PBMCs, obtained after 12 months of ibrutinib treatment. The chain joins TRBV7-2 to TRBJ1-5, with D uncertain. CDR3 nucleotide sequence: TGTGCCAGCAGCTTAGTAGGGAATACCAATCAGCCCCAGCATTTT. Translated, it gives CASSLVGNTNQPQHF.